Following are 12 T cell receptor beta chains from one sample sequenced in a study of OX40 agonist ivuxolimab in advanced cancers. Measured with immunoSEQ multiplex PCR; TCRdb has only the in-frame clones, and not every one. The sample comprises about 74,000 clones, 84% of which are singletons, and less than 2.5% rests with the top ten. Sequences were derived from CD4+ or CD8+ T cells sorted from blood, sampled in a trial of the OX40 agonist ivuxolimab. These receptor sequences come from an adult with an advanced solid tumor such as melanoma, head and neck, liver or kidney cancer.

V is TRBV28 and J is TRBJ1-1; maybe TRBD1 (5 bases). CDR3 size: 14 residues. Trimming shortened V by 3 bases and J by 3 bases, and 11 bases separated the two germline ends. In germline, CDR1 is MDHEN, CDR2 SYDVKM. The CDR3 here is CASSLPGGDTEAFF. The CDR3, as DNA: TGTGCCAGCAGTTTGCCGGGAGGGGACACTGAAGCTTTCTTT.

The rearrangement links TRBV29-1 to TRBJ2-5; TRBD1 agrees at 7 bases. The germline gives CDR1 SQVTM, CDR2 ANQGSEA. The length of the CDR3 is 14 residues. The V segment lost 1 base and the J segment 2 bases; nucleotides outside the gene matches: 4. Here the CDR3 reads CSVEGQGRQETQYF. The CDR3 DNA reads TGCAGCGTTGAAGGACAGGGCAGGCAAGAGACCCAGTACTTC. Looking up the rest from reference TRBV29-1 and TRBJ2-5 gives the full variable domain: SAVISQKPSRDICQRGTSLTIQCQVDSQVTMMFWYRQQPGQSLTLIATANQGSEATYESGFVIDKFPISRPNLTFSTLTVSNMSPEDSSIYLCSVEGQGRQETQYFGPGTRLLVL.

The DNA of the CDR3 is TGCGCCAGCAGCTTTGGGGGAACTGGAAACACCATATATTTT. It translates to CASSFGGTGNTIYF. The chain has TRBV5-1 and TRBJ1-3; D perhaps matches TRBD1 (5 bases). Germline lookup yields CDR1 SGHRS and CDR2 YFSETQ. Trimming cost V 2 bases and J 2 bases, with 8 bases left between them. The CDR3 consists of 14 residues.

This chain links TRBV6-5 with TRBJ1-5; TRBD1 might be the D (5 bases). This CDR3 is built from 15 residues. The V gene lost 2 bases and the J gene lost 2 bases, with 10 bases spanning the gap. The germline gives CDR1 MNHEY, CDR2 SVGAGI. This CDR3 is CASSYTGHGNQPQHF. DNA of the CDR3: TGTGCCAGCAGTTACACTGGACACGGCAATCAGCCCCAGCATTTT.

The chain combines TRBV11-2 with TRBJ2-3; D unresolved. Between the trimmed V and J ends, which lost 4 bases and 2 bases, there was a span of 4 bases. Germline loops: CDR1 SGHAT, CDR2 FQNNGV. The CDR3 is 12 residues long. The CDR3 is CASSSLTDTQYF. The CDR3 DNA reads TGTGCCAGCAGCTCCCTCACAGATACGCAGTATTTT.

The gene calls are TRBV9 and TRBJ2-7, with D possibly being TRBD1 (5 bases). This CDR3 contains 15 residues. Trimming pared 0 bases from V and 1 base from J, leaving 11 bases between. The V gene's germline CDR1 is SGDLS and CDR2 YYNGEE. DNA of the CDR3: TGTGCCAGCAGCGTAGCCCCGACAGAATCCTACGAGCAGTACTTC. Amino acid sequence: CASSVAPTESYEQYF.

The genes are TRBV28 and TRBJ1-1; D might be TRBD1 (6 bases). CDR3 length equals 14 residues. Trimming took 5 bases from V and 1 from J, leaving 11 bases between them. CDR1 and CDR2 from the germline V gene are MDHEN and SYDVKM. CDR3 loop: CASSRLGGNTEAFF. As DNA, the CDR3 is TGTGCCAGCAGTCGCCTAGGGGGGAACACTGAAGCTTTCTTT.

The chain has TRBV11-2 and TRBJ1-6; D remains unclear. V was trimmed by 3 bases and J by 6 bases, leaving 3 bases between them. The germline gives CDR1 SGHAT, CDR2 FQNNGV. The CDR3 extends over 12 amino acids. The CDR3 sequence: CASSLGNSPLHF. Written as DNA, the CDR3 is TGTGCCAGCAGCTTGGGTAATTCACCCCTCCACTTT.

The rearrangement joins TRBV18 to TRBJ2-1; 8 bases line up with TRBD1. CDR3 size: 13 residues. V lost 8 bases to trimming and J lost 5 bases; unmatched junction nucleotides: 5. From germline, CDR1 is KGHSH and CDR2 LQKENI. The CDR3 protein is CASRDRTNNEQFF. Written as DNA, the CDR3 is TGTGCCAGCCGGGACAGGACTAACAATGAGCAGTTCTTC.

The chain is built from TRBV5-1 and TRBJ2-2; possible D gene TRBD2, 6 bases. The CDR3 has 15 residues. CDR1 and CDR2 (germline): SGHRS, YFSETQ. V was cut by 6 bases and J by 4 bases, with 16 bases left in between. The CDR3 reads CASNPRSGVTGELFF. Here the CDR3 DNA reads TGCGCCAGCAACCCCCGGTCGGGAGTCACCGGGGAGCTGTTTTTT.

The rearrangement joins TRBV7-2 to TRBJ2-3, with 12 bases that match TRBD2. Germline lookup yields CDR1 SGHTA and CDR2 FQGNSA. Losses at the gene ends were 6 bases for V and 5 bases for J; bases not matched to a gene: 6. The length of the CDR3 is 15 residues. The CDR3 coding sequence is TGTGCCAGCAGGGTTACTAGCGGGAGGCGAGATACGCAGTATTTT. Its protein is CASRVTSGRRDTQYF. The full variable domain, rest sourced from reference TRBV7-2 and TRBJ2-3, is GAGVSQSPSNKVTEKGKDVELRCDPISGHTALYWYRQSLGQGLEFLIYFQGNSAPDKSGLPSDRFSAERTGGSVSTLTIQRTQQEDSAVYLCASRVTSGRRDTQYFGPGTRLTVL.

This clone was found once. This chain joins TRBV13 and TRBJ1-3, with D possibly TRBD1 on 6 matching bases. Looked up from germline, CDR1 is PRHDT and CDR2 is FYEKMQ (reference sequence). The CDR3 runs 15 residues. Trimming removed 3 bases at V and 2 bases at J, with 11 bases between. The CDR3 is CASSFGGTTGNTIYF. As DNA, the CDR3 is TGTGCCAGCAGCTTCGGTGGGACAACTGGAAACACCATATATTTT.